Below, one T cell receptor beta chain is given with its context. Antigen specificity is unknown. This record comes from a study of cytomegalovirus exposure and HLA in healthy donors. Study in general: The 95 to 150 validation repertoires used a platform that matched the one used for the approximately 690 first-cohort repertoires, as a later analysis reported.

Measured with immunoSEQ multiplex PCR; TCRdb has only the in-frame clones, and not every one. The sample lists over 120,000 clones; 85% to 90% were seen once. Study-wide results and limits: The study labeled 170 or so TCR beta chains cytomegalovirus-associated. Rarity held for most TCR sequences, but there were some public TCRs that occurred in many donors. The classifier reportedly diagnosed cytomegalovirus status with high specificity and sensitivity.

The CDR3 runs 15 residues. V lost 0 bases to trimming and J lost 1 base, with 9 bases between them. The germline gives CDR1 MNHEY, CDR2 SVGAGI. The clonotype originates from a young woman in good health and CMV-seropositive. The sequenced sample consisted of PBMCs. This sequence joins TRBV6-5 and TRBJ1-1; a possible D gene is TRBD1 (5 bases). The CDR3 spells CASSYSSGGNTEAFF. Written as DNA, the CDR3 is TGTGCCAGCAGTTACTCGTCGGGGGGGAACACTGAAGCTTTCTTT.